Below, one T cell receptor (beta chain) is given with its context. This clone has just a few counts. It lacks a known antigen. No base quality information exists; no much larger clone differs at one position. This sample is part of a study of cytotoxic CD8 clonotypes in ibrutinib-treated CLL (dated by TCRdb to the early 2020s). For context, the study as a whole: The cohort included some 14 treatment-naive and ten to twelve relapsed/refractory patients; approximately 17 were IGHV unmutated. An average of around 250,000 productive templates and 94,082 productive rearrangements was obtained per sample. Partial responses were observed in roughly 25 patients and complete responses in 2; after a median follow-up of around 68 months, remission was maintained in roughly 14 patients and progression was observed in about twelve. Cryopreserved peripheral blood mononuclear cells were obtained prior to treatment, at the time of response, and at either disease progression or sustained remission. Response samples were obtained after a median of around eleven months of treatment, with a range of roughly 6 to 36 months. Of the roughly 86 participants in the trial, approximately 25 had longitudinal samples available. The paper's findings and limits, for the study overall: Public clonotypes were rare and either contracted or stayed stable during treatment, and the rise in clonality at ibrutinib response reflected the expansion of private clonotypes. Clonality increased at ibrutinib response, stayed stable in sustained remission, and fell back toward baseline at progression. Lymph node repertoires were not examined, and the timing of sampling was not matched between patients in sustained remission and those whose disease progressed. At baseline, clonality was higher than in age-matched healthy donors and showed a strong correlation with circulating CD8+ T-cell counts.

From the cysteine through the phenylalanine, the CDR3 covers 18 amino acids. Just CDR3 DNA is preserved here, 54 bases in frame from base 1. Sequences SGHAT (CDR1) and FQNNGV (CDR2) are obtained from the germline V gene. V is trimmed back by 5 bases and J by 0 bases, and the junction contains 12 bases that no gene match accounts for. For TCR beta library preparation, 1.5 to 2 micrograms of genomic DNA was extracted from cryopreserved PBMCs. Longitudinal blood samples from CLL patients on ibrutinib monotherapy were analyzed using high-throughput TCR beta sequencing. The patients were enrolled in a single-center, open-label phase 2 trial of ibrutinib monotherapy. Each clonotype received, on average, around 9.6x coverage in deep resolution sequencing performed on a MiSeq, where the target depth lay between 1 in 1 million and 1 in 200,000 T cells. The immunoSEQ hsTCRB Kit was used to generate TCR beta libraries. Under the source paper's analysis protocol: ImmunoSEQ Data Assistant and ImmunoSEQ Analyzer were used for data analysis, and V, D and J genes were assigned according to IMGT definitions. Clonality, with values ranging from 0 to 1, was calculated as one minus the normalized Shannon entropy of productive rearrangement frequencies. Only overrepresented clonotypes making up at least 0.05% of the repertoire of each patient were included in the public clonotype analysis. Repertoires from some twelve age-matched healthy donors in immuneACCESS were used as clonality controls. TCRdb's version of the immuneACCESS table is confined to in-frame rearrangements and falls short of the full clone set. An unresolved V gene accounts for under half of the shortfall where checked; the remainder is of unknown origin. The V and J calls and clone size are taken from that table; D and trimming were inferred from the DNA. The sample table holds around 310,000 clones, of which 80% were seen once. The top ten constitute 6.7% of the sample.

The specimen was PBMCs, collected before ibrutinib treatment. This TCR was recovered from a human donor with chronic lymphocytic leukemia. The V and J segments used are TRBV11-2 and TRBJ2-1; TRBD2 lines up with 8 middle nucleotides. The CDR3 reads CASSPPLAEGISYNEQFF. The DNA sequence is given as TGTGCCAGCAGCCCACCACTAGCGGAAGGTATCTCCTACAATGAGCAGTTCTTC. With the rest looked up from the reference TRBV11-2 and TRBJ2-1 genes rather than sequenced, the full variable domain is EAGVAQSPRYKIIEKRQSVAFWCNPISGHATLYWYQQILGQGPKLLIQFQNNGVVDDSQLPKDRFSAERLKGVDSTLKIQPAKLEDSAVYLCASSPPLAEGISYNEQFFGPGTRLTVL.